This T cell receptor beta chain emerged from a study of blood T cell repertoires in COVID-19. TCRdb's copy holds only in-frame clones and misses some; the assay was immunoSEQ multiplex PCR. The top ten hold around 0.53% of the sample, which has roughly 160,000 clones, around nine tenths seen once. The CDR3 has 19 amino acids. V lost 0 bases, J lost 8 bases, and 14 bases stayed unmatched. Germline lookup yields CDR1 WNHNN and CDR2 SYGVQD (reference sequence). V and J are TRBV10-1 and TRBJ1-6; 9 nucleotides agree with TRBD1. This clonotype was sampled from a man aged 45-65 years with acute or convalescent COVID-19. Sequenced sample: peripheral blood. CDR3 coding DNA: TGCGCCAGCAGTGAGTCGCGCGCCACAGGGGGCAATATAGATTCACCCCTCCACTTT. This gives the protein CASSESRATGGNIDSPLHF.